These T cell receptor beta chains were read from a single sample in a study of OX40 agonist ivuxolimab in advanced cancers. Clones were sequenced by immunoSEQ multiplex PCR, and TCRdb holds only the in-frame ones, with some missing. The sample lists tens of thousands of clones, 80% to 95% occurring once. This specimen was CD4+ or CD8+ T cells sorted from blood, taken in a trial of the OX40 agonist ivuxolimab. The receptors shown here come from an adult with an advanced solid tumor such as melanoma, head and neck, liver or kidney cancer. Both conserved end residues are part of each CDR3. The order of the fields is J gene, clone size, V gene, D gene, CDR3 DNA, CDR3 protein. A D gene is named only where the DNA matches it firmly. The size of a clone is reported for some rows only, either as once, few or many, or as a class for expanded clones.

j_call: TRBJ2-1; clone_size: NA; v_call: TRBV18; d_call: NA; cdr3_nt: TGTGCCAGCTCCGGGACTCTCTCCTACAATGAGCAGTTCTTC; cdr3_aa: CASSGTLSYNEQFF
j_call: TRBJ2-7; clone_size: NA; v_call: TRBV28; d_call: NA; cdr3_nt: TGTGCCAGCAGTCGGGCTGGCCTCGTTCCCGAGCAGTACTTC; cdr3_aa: CASSRAGLVPEQYF
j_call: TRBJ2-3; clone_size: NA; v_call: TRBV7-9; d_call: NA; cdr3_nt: TGTGCCAGCAGACCCCTTAGGGAGGGGGCACTATCGACAGATACGCAGTATTTT; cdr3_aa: CASRPLREGALSTDTQYF
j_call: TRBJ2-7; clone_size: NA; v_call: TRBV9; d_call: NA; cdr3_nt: TGTGCCAGCAGCGTAGGCCTAGCTGGTTACGAGCAGTACTTC; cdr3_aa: CASSVGLAGYEQYF
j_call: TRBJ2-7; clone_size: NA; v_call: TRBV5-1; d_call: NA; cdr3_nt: TGCGCCAGCAGCTTGGCCGCGGGTTACGAGCAGTACTTC; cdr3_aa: CASSLAAGYEQYF
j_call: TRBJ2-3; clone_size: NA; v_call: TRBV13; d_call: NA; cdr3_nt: TGTGCCAGCAGCCCCGTGGGGTTTTCCACAGATACGCAGTATTTT; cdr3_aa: CASSPVGFSTDTQYF
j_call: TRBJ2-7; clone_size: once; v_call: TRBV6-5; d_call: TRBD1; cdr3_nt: TGTGCCAGCAGTTATCGTACGACAGGGCAAGGGGAGCAGTACTTC; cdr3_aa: CASSYRTTGQGEQYF
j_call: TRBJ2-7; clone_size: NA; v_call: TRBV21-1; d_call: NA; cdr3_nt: TGTGCCAGACTAGCGTGCTCCTACGAGCAGTACTTC; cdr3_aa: CARLACSYEQYF
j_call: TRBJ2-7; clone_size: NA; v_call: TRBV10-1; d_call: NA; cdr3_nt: TGCGCCAGCAGTGAGTTTGCGGGGAACTACGAGCAGTACTTC; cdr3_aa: CASSEFAGNYEQYF
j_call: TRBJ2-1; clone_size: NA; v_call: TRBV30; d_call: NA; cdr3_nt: TGTGCCTGGAGTGATGATAGCGATTACAATGAGCAGTTCTTC; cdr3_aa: CAWSDDSDYNEQFF
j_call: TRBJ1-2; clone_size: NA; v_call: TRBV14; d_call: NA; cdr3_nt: TGTGCCAGCAGCCAGCCCGGGACCAGGGGTGGCTACACCTTC; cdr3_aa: CASSQPGTRGGYTF
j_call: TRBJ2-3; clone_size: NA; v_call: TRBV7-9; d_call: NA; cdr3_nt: TGTGCCAGCAGCCGGGAGACATCGATAGAAGATACGCAGTATTTT; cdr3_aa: CASSRETSIEDTQYF
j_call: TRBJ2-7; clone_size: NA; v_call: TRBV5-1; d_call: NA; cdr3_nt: TGCGCCAGCAGCTTGGTAGCGCTTCCCTCCCCCTACGAGCAGTACTTC; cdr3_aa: CASSLVALPSPYEQYF
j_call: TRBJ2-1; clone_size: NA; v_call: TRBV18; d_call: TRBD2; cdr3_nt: TGTGCCAGCTCACGGGGGGGATACAATGAGCAGTTCTTC; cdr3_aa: CASSRGGYNEQFF
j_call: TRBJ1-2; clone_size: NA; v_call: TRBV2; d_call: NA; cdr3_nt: TGTGCCAGCAGTGATAGATACACCTTC; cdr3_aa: CASSDRYTF
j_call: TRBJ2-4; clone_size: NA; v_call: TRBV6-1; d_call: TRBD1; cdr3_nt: TGTGCCAGCAGTGGAGGGGACAGGGGGCGCGAAAACATTCAGTACTTC; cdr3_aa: CASSGGDRGRENIQYF
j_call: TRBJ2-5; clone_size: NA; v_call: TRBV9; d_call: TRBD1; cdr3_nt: TGTGCCAGCAGCGTCGGGGGGACAGGGGCCATGGCCCAGTACTTC; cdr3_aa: CASSVGGTGAMAQYF
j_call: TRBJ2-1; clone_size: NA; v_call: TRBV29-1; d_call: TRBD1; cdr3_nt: TGCAGCCCCCATGCCTTTAACCGGGACAGGGGGAACAATGAGCAGTTCTTC; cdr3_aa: CSPHAFNRDRGNNEQFF
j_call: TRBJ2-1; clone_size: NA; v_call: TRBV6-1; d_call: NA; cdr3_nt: TGTGCCAGCAAGAAACTAGTCTACAATGAGCAGTTCTTC; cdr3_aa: CASKKLVYNEQFF
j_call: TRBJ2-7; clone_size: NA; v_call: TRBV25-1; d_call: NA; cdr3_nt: TGTGCCAGCAGCTGGACAGTGCACGAGCAGTACTTC; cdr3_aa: CASSWTVHEQYF
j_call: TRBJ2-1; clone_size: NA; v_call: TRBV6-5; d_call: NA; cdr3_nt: TGTGCCAGCAGTTACTCGAGGGATGAGCAGTTCTTC; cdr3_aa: CASSYSRDEQFF
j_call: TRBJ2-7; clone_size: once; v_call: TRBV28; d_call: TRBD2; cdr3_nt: TGTGCCAGCAGTTTAGAAGGGAGGGTCTACGAGCAGTACTTC; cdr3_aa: CASSLEGRVYEQYF
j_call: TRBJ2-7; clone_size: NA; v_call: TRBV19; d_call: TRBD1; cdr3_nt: TGTGCCAGTAGTGTCGGGACAGGGGGCTCCTACGAGCAGTACTTC; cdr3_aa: CASSVGTGGSYEQYF
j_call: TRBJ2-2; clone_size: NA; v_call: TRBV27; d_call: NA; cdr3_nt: TGTGCCAGCAGTCCCCTCGAGAACACCGGGGAGCTGTTTTTT; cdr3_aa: CASSPLENTGELFF
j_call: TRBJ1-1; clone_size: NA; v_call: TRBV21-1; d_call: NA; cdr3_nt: TGTGCCATCATTGGGGGGCACACTGAAGCTTTCTTT; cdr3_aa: CAIIGGHTEAFF
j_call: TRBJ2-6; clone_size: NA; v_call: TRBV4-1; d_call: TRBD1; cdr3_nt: TGCGCCAGCAGCCAAGATACCGTGACAGGGTATTCTGGGGCCAACGTCCTGACTTTC; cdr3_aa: CASSQDTVTGYSGANVLTF
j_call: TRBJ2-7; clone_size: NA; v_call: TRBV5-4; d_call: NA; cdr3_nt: TGTGCCAGCAGCTCAGGTACAGCACACTACGAGCAGTACTTC; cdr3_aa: CASSSGTAHYEQYF
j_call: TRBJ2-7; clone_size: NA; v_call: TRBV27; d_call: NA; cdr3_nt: TGTGCCAGCAGTCAGGTGGGGAGCTCCTACGAGCAGTACTTC; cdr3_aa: CASSQVGSSYEQYF
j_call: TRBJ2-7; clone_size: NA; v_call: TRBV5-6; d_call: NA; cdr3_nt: TGTGCCAGCAGCTTGGAACCATACGGGACCGCCTACGAGCAGTACTTC; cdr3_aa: CASSLEPYGTAYEQYF
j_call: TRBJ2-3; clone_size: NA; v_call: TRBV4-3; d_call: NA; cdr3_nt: TGCGCCAGCAGCCAAGTAATAGGTGATACGCAGTATTTT; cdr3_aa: CASSQVIGDTQYF
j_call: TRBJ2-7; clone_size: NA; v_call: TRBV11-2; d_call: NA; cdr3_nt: TGTGCCAGCAGCCCACCGGGACCCGTCTACGAGCAGTACTTC; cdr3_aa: CASSPPGPVYEQYF
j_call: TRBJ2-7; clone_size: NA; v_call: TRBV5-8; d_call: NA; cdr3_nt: TGTGCCAGCAGCTTGGGAGCAATGCAGTACTTC; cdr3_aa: CASSLGAMQYF
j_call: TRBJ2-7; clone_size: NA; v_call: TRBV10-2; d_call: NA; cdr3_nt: TGCGCCAGCAGTGAGTTACTCAACGAGCAGTACTTC; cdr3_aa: CASSELLNEQYF
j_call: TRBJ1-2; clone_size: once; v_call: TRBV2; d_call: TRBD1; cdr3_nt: TGTGCCAGCAGCGAAACCCCCGGGACAGTCTATGGCTACACCTTC; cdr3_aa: CASSETPGTVYGYTF
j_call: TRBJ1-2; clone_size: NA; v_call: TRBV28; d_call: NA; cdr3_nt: TGTGCCAGCAGTCTCTTCAGAGGCTACACCTTC; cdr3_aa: CASSLFRGYTF
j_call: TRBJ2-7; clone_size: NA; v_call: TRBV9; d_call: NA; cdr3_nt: TGTGCCCCACTGGGAGCTCTCTCCTACGAGCAGTACTTC; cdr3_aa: CAPLGALSYEQYF
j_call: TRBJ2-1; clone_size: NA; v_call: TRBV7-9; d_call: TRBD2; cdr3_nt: TGTGCCAGCAGTTCGTCTAGCGGGTGGTCCTACAATGAGCAGTTCTTC; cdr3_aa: CASSSSSGWSYNEQFF
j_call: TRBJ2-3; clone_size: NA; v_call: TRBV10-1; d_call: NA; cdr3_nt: TGCGCCAGCCTCAGAGGACCTAGCACAGATACGCAGTATTTT; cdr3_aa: CASLRGPSTDTQYF
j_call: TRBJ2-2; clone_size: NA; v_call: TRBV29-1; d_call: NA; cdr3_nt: TGCAGCGTTGAAGACAAAGCGGAGCTTTCTACCGGGGAGCTGTTTTTT; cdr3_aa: CSVEDKAELSTGELFF
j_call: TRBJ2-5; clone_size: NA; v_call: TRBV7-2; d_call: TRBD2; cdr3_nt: TGTGCCAGCAGCTTAGATGTGCGGGAGGACGAGGAGACCCAGTACTTC; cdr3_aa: CASSLDVREDEETQYF
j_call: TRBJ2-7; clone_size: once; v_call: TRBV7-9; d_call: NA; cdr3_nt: TGTGCCAGCAGCTTGGCAGGGGCCCCTAAGGCGACGGGCTACGAGCAGTACTTC; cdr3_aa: CASSLAGAPKATGYEQYF
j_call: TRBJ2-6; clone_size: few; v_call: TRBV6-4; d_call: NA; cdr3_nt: TGTGCCAGCAGTGACAGGGCCTCTGGGGCCAACGTCCTGACTTTC; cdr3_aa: CASSDRASGANVLTF
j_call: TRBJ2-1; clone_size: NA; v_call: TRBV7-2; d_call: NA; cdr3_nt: TGTGCCAGCAGCCACGGCCTCCTCTACAATGAGCAGTTCTTC; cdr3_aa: CASSHGLLYNEQFF
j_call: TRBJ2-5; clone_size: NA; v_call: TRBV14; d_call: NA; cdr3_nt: TGTGCCAGCAGCCCGGGTAGGGGAGGAGAGACCCAGTACTTC; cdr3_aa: CASSPGRGGETQYF
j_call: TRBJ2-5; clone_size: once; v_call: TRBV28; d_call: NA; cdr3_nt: TGTGCCAGCATCCCGGGCCCCGCTTCGGGGGAGACCCAGTACTTC; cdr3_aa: CASIPGPASGETQYF
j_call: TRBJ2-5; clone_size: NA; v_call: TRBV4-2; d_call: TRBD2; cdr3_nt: TGTGCCAGCAGCCAAGAACTAGCGGGAATGGAGACCCAGTACTTC; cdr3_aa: CASSQELAGMETQYF
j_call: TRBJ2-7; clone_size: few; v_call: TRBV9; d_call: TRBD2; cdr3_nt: TGTGCCAGCAGCGTAGGGCTAGCGGGAGATCACGAGCAGTACTTC; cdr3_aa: CASSVGLAGDHEQYF
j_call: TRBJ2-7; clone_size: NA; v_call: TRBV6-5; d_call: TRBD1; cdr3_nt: TGTGCCAGCAGTTATACAACAGGGGGCGAGCAGTACTTC; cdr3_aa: CASSYTTGGEQYF
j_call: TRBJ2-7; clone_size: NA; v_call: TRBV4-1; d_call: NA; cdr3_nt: TGCGCCAGCATTTTTTCCGGGCCGAACTACGAGCAGTACTTC; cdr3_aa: CASIFSGPNYEQYF
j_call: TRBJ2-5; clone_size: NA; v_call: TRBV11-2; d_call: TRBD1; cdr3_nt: TGTGCCAGCAGCCTGGGGACAGGGGGAATGGAGACCCAGTACTTC; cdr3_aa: CASSLGTGGMETQYF
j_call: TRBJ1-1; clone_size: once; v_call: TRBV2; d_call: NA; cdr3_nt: TGTGCCAGCAGTTGGGACGGAACGAACACTGAAGCTTTCTTT; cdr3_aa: CASSWDGTNTEAFF